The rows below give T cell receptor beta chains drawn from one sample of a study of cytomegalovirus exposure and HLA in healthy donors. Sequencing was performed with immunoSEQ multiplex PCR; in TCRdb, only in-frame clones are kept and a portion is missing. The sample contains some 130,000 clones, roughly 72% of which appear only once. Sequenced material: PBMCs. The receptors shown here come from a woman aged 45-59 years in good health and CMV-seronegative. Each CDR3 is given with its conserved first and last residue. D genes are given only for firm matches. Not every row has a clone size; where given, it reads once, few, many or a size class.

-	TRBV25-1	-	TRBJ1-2	CASSDDFYGYTF	TGTGCCAGCAGTGATGACTTCTATGGCTACACCTTC
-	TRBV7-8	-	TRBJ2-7	CASSLRTNYEQYF	TGTGCCAGCAGCTTACGGACTAACTACGAGCAGTACTTC
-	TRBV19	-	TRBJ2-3	CASSITPTVDTQYF	TGTGCCAGTAGTATCACCCCGACTGTAGATACGCAGTATTTT
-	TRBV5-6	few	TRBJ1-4	CASSLSGGGNEKLFF	TGTGCCAGCAGCTTGTCGGGGGGCGGTAATGAAAAACTGTTTTTT
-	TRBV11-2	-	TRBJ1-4	CASSFTGEDEKLFF	TGTGCCAGCAGCTTTACAGGTGAGGATGAAAAACTGTTTTTT
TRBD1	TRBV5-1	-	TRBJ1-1	CASSLEGAATEAFF	TGCGCCAGCAGCTTGGAGGGGGCGGCCACTGAAGCTTTCTTT
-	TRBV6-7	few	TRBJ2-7	CASTYLRGAGIGEQYF	TGTGCCAGCACCTACCTCAGGGGGGCGGGTATCGGCGAGCAGTACTTC
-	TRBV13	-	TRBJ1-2	CASSATDSYGYTF	TGTGCCAGCAGCGCTACCGATAGCTATGGCTACACCTTC
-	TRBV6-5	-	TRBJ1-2	CASSGQPYYGYPF	TGTGCCAGCAGCGGACAGCCCTACTATGGCTACCCCTTC
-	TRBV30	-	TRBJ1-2	CAWSVHPNYGYTF	TGTGCCTGGAGTGTACACCCTAACTATGGCTACACCTTC
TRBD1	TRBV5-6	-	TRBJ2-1	CASSFAGTGSYNEQFF	TGTGCCAGCAGCTTCGCCGGGACAGGGTCCTACAATGAGCAGTTCTTC
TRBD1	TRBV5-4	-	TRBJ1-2	CASSLPGQGFRGYTF	TGTGCCAGCAGCCTCCCGGGACAGGGGTTCCGGGGCTACACCTTC
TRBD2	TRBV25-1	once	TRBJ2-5	CASRLSGTDRGETQYF	TGTGCCAGCAGACTCAGCGGGACCGACCGAGGGGAGACCCAGTACTTC
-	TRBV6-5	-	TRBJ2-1	CASSATGLSYNEQFF	TGTGCCAGCAGTGCCACGGGACTCTCCTACAATGAGCAGTTCTTC
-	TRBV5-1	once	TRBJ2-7	CASSLAGLAYEQYF	TGCGCCAGCAGCCTAGCTGGGCTCGCCTACGAGCAGTACTTC
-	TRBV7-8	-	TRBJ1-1	CASSLRQNTEAFF	TGTGCCAGCAGCCTCCGACAGAACACTGAAGCTTTCTTT
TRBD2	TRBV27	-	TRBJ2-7	CASRFSGRVYEQYF	TGTGCCAGCCGCTTTAGCGGGAGGGTCTACGAGCAGTACTTC
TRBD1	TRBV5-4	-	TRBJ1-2	CASSRDRGSNYGYTF	TGTGCCAGCAGTCGGGACAGAGGCTCTAACTATGGCTACACCTTC
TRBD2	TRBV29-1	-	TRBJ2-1	CSVGGSSYNEQFF	TGCAGCGTTGGCGGGAGTTCCTACAATGAGCAGTTCTTC
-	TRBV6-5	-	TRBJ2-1	CASSGTPYNEQFF	TGTGCCAGCAGCGGGACTCCCTACAATGAGCAGTTCTTC
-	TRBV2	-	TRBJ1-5	CASSGQFSNQPQHF	TGTGCCAGCAGTGGACAGTTTAGCAATCAGCCCCAGCATTTT
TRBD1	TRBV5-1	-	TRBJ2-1	CASSAGTGAGNEQFF	TGCGCCAGCAGCGCCGGGACAGGGGCGGGCAATGAGCAGTTCTTC
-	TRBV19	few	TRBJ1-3	CASSTTGNSGNTIYF	TGTGCCAGTAGTACTACAGGAAACTCTGGAAACACCATATATTTT
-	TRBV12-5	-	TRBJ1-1	CASALGANTEAFF	TGTGCTAGTGCCTTGGGGGCGAACACTGAAGCTTTCTTT
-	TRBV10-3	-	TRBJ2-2	CAISFGGSGELFF	TGTGCCATCAGTTTTGGGGGGTCCGGGGAGCTGTTTTTT
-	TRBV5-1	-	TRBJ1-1	CASSLWRGTEAFF	TGCGCCAGCAGCTTGTGGAGAGGCACTGAAGCTTTCTTT
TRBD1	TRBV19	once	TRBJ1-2	CASTPSGGAYGYTF	TGTGCCAGTACGCCTTCAGGGGGCGCGTATGGCTACACCTTC
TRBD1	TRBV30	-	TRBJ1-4	CAWSGGQGMSNEKLFF	TGTGCCTGGAGTGGCGGACAGGGGATGTCTAATGAAAAACTGTTTTTT
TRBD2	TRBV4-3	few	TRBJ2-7	CASSQVGLAGYEQYF	TGCGCCAGCAGCCAAGTGGGACTAGCGGGATACGAGCAGTACTTC
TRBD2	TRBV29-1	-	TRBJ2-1	CSVGLAGANYNEQFF	TGCAGCGTGGGACTAGCGGGAGCGAACTACAATGAGCAGTTCTTC
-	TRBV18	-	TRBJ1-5	CASSRARGNSNQPQHF	TGTGCCAGCTCACGCGCCAGAGGGAATAGCAATCAGCCCCAGCATTTT
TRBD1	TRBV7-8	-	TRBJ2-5	CASSSPEGARKTQYF	TGTGCCAGCAGCTCACCCGAGGGGGCCCGGAAGACCCAGTACTTC
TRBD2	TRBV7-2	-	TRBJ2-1	CASSLAGLAGGNEQFF	TGTGCCAGCAGCTTAGCCGGACTAGCGGGGGGCAATGAGCAGTTCTTC
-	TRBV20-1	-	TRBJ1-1	CSVPGTEAFF	TGCAGTGTGCCGGGGACTGAAGCTTTCTTT
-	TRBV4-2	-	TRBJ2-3	CASSPSRGDADTQYF	TGTGCCAGCAGCCCGTCGCGGGGAGATGCAGATACGCAGTATTTT
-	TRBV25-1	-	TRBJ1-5	CASSEAGFDQPQHF	TGTGCCAGCAGTGAAGCGGGATTTGATCAGCCCCAGCATTTT
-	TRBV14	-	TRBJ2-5	CASSQDWSPIAQYF	TGTGCCAGCAGCCAAGATTGGTCCCCAATAGCCCAGTACTTC
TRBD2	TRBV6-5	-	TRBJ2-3	CASSYRGGPGGDTQYF	TGTGCCAGCAGTTACCGGGGGGGGCCTGGTGGAGATACGCAGTATTTT
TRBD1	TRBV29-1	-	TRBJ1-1	CSDGTAGDTEAFF	TGCAGCGATGGGACAGCGGGGGACACTGAAGCTTTCTTT
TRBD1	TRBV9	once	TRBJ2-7	CASSPRQGAPYEQYF	TGTGCCAGCAGCCCTCGACAGGGGGCGCCCTACGAGCAGTACTTC
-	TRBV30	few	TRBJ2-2	CAWSSRGNTGELFF	TGTGCCTGGAGTTCCAGGGGGAACACCGGGGAGCTGTTTTTT
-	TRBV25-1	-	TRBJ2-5	CASTRVGVETQYF	TGTGCCAGCACCAGGGTTGGGGTAGAGACCCAGTACTTC
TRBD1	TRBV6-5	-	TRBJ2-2	CASSYSQGGTGELFF	TGTGCCAGCAGTTACTCACAGGGGGGAACCGGGGAGCTGTTTTTT
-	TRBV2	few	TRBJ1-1	CASSEAGVNTEAFF	TGTGCCAGCAGTGAAGCAGGAGTGAACACTGAAGCTTTCTTT
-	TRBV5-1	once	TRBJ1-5	CASSWDTDQPQHF	TGCGCCAGCAGCTGGGACACGGATCAGCCCCAGCATTTT
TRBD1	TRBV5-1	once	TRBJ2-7	CASSLRTGYEQYF	TGCGCCAGCAGCTTGCGGACAGGATACGAGCAGTACTTC